The source of this TCR beta chain is a study of early T cells in non-severe SARS-CoV-2 infection. For the study at large: Chains stayed unpaired after sequencing of bulk RNA from unsorted whole blood.

Attached unique molecular identifiers marked individual cDNA molecules. In TCRdb, the 5' RACE reads were re-called with MiXCR into one record per CDR3 protein. The repertoire includes about 110,000 distinct CDR3 sequences, 12% of them detected once, and around 3% sits in the top ten. This CDR3 contains 16 residues. The V end lost 7 bases, the J end lost 0 bases, and 16 bases lay between the germline ends. Germline V gives CDR1 SGHNT, CDR2 YENEEA. The TCR comes from an adult who was a healthcare worker with PCR-confirmed SARS-CoV-2 infection or an uninfected control (not recorded which). The chain employs TRBV11-3 and TRBJ1-5, with TRBD1 as a possible D gene (5 bases). The sequencing input was whole blood. CDR3 sequence reads: CASTQRRGLSNQPQHF. As DNA, the CDR3 is TGTGCCAGCACCCAAAGGAGGGGCCTTAGCAATCAGCCCCAGCATTTT.